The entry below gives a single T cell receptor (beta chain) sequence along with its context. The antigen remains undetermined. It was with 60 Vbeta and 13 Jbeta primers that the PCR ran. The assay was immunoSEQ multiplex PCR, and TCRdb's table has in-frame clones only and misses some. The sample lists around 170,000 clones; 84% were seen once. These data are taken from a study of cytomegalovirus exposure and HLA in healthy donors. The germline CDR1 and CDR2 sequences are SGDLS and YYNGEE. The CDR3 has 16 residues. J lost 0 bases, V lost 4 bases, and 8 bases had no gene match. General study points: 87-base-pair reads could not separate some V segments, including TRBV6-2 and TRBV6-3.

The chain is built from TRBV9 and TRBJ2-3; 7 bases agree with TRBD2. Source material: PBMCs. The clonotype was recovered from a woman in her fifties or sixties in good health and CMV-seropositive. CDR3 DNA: TGTGCCAGCAGCCCGGTAGGGCGGGGGAGCACAGATACGCAGTATTTT. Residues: CASSPVGRGSTDTQYF.